These 3 T cell receptor beta chains were all obtained from the same sample, sequenced in a study of vaccination effects on CD4 cells after COVID-19. Ahead of sequencing, the ViraFEST assay grew antigen-specific CD4+ T cells using viral peptide pools. Culture lasted under 13 days before CD4+ T cell isolation. The person had PCR-confirmed SARS-CoV-2 infection between March and December 2020. Antigens for these TCRs are unknown. Clones were read by immunoSEQ multiplex PCR, and TCRdb kept only the in-frame ones, dropping some. There are about 27,000 clones in the sample; approximately 80% occur only once, and less than 20% lies in the top ten. The sequences come from CD4+ T cells from PBMCs cultured with HCoV-NL63 spike peptides, collected before COVID-19 vaccination. These receptors were collected from a human donor who had a prior SARS-CoV-2 infection.

The J gene is TRBJ1-3, the V gene TRBV18; D is perhaps TRBD1 (5 bases). The germline V and J ends were trimmed by 3 bases and 0 bases, with 9 bases remaining between them. CDR3 length: 15 amino acids. CDR1 is KGHSH and CDR2 is LQKENI in the germline V gene. CDR3 in DNA: TGTGCCAGCTCACCCATCAGGGACTCTGGAAACACCATATATTTT. Its protein product is CASSPIRDSGNTIYF.

For the CDR3, the DNA is TGTGCCAGCAGCGTGTTCGGGGGGGACGAAGAGACCCAGTACTTC. This encodes CASSVFGGDEETQYF. The chain joins TRBV9 to TRBJ2-5; 8 nucleotides agree with TRBD2. Germline-derived CDR1 and CDR2 are SGDLS and YYNGEE. This CDR3 is 15 amino acids long. J gave up 3 bases and V 2 bases, and 6 bases lay outside the gene matches.

J is TRBJ2-1 and V is TRBV5-4; 7 positions agree with TRBD2. Trimming took 4 bases from V and 9 from J; bases not matched to a gene: 7. The CDR3 covers 13 residues. Germline CDR1 is SGHNT and CDR2 is YYREEE (reference sequence). Here the CDR3 reads CASSHQGGLEQFF. The DNA of the CDR3 is TGTGCCAGCAGCCATCAGGGAGGGCTTGAGCAGTTCTTC.